This T cell receptor (beta chain) came from a study of post-analysis software for immune sequencing data. Study as a whole: There were relapsing-remitting, secondary progressive and progressive-relapsing multiple sclerosis among the disease courses included.

Unique-molecular-identifier-tagged TCR beta cDNA libraries were used. TCRdb ran MiXCR on the PCR reads and lists one entry per CDR3 protein. The table shows about 210,000 distinct CDR3 sequences, with about 30% occurring only once. Only a few counts were recorded for this clonotype. What it recognizes is unknown. CDR1 and CDR2 from the germline V gene are SGHKS and YYEKEE (reference sequence). The CDR3 has 15 residues. The J segment lost 6 bases and the V segment lost 2 bases, leaving 10 bases of the junction unmatched. Study findings and constraints: Patients showed TRBV5-6, TRBV5-1 and TRBV20-1 among 4 or 5 TRBV segments more frequent than in controls.

The clonotype comes from a girl between 2 and 17 years old with multiple sclerosis. The chain combines TRBV5-5 with TRBJ2-7; 8 nucleotides align to TRBD1. Sequences were obtained from blood. The CDR3 nucleotides are TGTGCCAGCAGCTTTGGGTCAGGGGGCCGGAGCGAGCAGTACTTC. Protein sequence: CASSFGSGGRSEQYF. Combining the CDR3 with reference TRBV5-5 and TRBJ2-7 gives the whole variable domain DAGVTQSPTHLIKTRGQQVTLRCSPISGHKSVSWYQQVLGQGPQFIFQYYEKEERGRGNFPDRFSARQFPNYSSELNVNALLLGDSALYLCASSFGSGGRSEQYFGPGTRLTVT.